This T cell receptor beta chain was profiled in a study of T cells in tuberculosis. Study-wide context: The T cells targeted glucose monomycolate, a mycobacterial lipid, via CD1B. Study-level findings and limits: The TCR-beta difference was not significant; alpha differences partly reflected length.

Comment on this clone: What it binds is not known.

CDR1 is SNHLY, CDR2 FYNNEI, per germline. CDR3 length: 16 amino acids. V was pared by 3 bases and J by 6 bases, with 17 bases between. Clones were read by immunoSEQ multiplex PCR, and TCRdb kept only the in-frame ones, dropping some. This table holds 45,000 or so clones, around 95% found once. The chain carries TRBV2 and TRBJ1-4; D gene unclear. This TCR was recovered from a donor aged 10-29 years with latent tuberculosis or without tuberculosis infection. The sample comprised PBMCs. In DNA form, the CDR3 reads TGTGCCAGCAGTGAGTCTAGATTCGTAAATTATGAAAAACTGTTTTTT. This codes for CASSESRFVNYEKLFF.